Shown below are 22 T cell receptor beta chains from a single sample sequenced in a study of shared clonotypes between healthy human individuals. TCRdb keeps only in-frame clones here, not all; method: immunoSEQ multiplex PCR. Found here are about 2.4 million clones, more than 90% of them singletons; the top ten hold roughly 0.14%. Material for sequencing was naive CD4+ T cells sorted from blood. Subset in this sample: CD45RA+ positively selected. These TCRs come from a man aged 18 to 29 in good health.

This rearrangement joins TRBV20-1 to TRBJ1-1; TRBD1 aligns across 8 bases. CDR1 is DFQATT and CDR2 is SNEGSKA in the germline V gene (reference sequence). V shed 5 bases and J 11 bases; nucleotides not matched to a gene: 4. This CDR3 is 10 amino acids long. The CDR3 DNA follows: TGCAGTGCTCTCAGGGGGCTGGCTTTCTTT. Translated: CSALRGLAFF.

Notes on this clone: Other DNA sequences in the sample encode the same CDR3. The chain has TRBV19 and TRBJ2-7, with 10 positions matching TRBD1. The CDR3 sequence is 14 residues long. Germline V gene data show CDR1 as LNHDA and CDR2 as SQIVND (reference sequence). V trimming: 4 bases; J trimming: 2 bases; junction bases outside the gene matches: 2. CDR3 DNA sequence: TGTGCCAGTAGTAGGGACAGGGGCCCCTACGAGCAGTACTTC. This gives the protein CASSRDRGPYEQYF.

CDR3 region: CASSQDLLANEKLFF. In nucleotides, the CDR3 is TGCGCCAGCAGCCAAGATCTTCTGGCTAATGAAAAACTGTTTTTT. The rearrangement links TRBV4-1 to TRBJ1-4; D is unresolved. In germline, CDR1 is MGHRA, CDR2 YSYEKL. The CDR3 runs 15 residues. Between the trimmed V and J ends, which lost 0 bases and 3 bases, there was a span of 8 bases.

This rearrangement joins TRBV30 to TRBJ2-3; D is unresolved. The CDR3 is 15 residues long. The germline V and J ends were trimmed by 0 bases and 9 bases, with 19 bases remaining between them. Germline CDR1 reads GTSNPN; CDR2 reads SVGIG (reference sequence). CDR3 coding DNA: TGTGCCTGGAGTGTACCGGCTGGAGCTAGGCAGACGCAGTATTTT. Its protein is CAWSVPAGARQTQYF. The full variable domain, rest sourced from reference TRBV30 and TRBJ2-3, is SQTIHQWPATLVQPVGSPLSLECTVEGTSNPNLYWYRQAAGRGLQLLFYSVGIGQISSEVPQNLSASRPQDRQFILSSKKLLLSDSGFYLCAWSVPAGARQTQYFGPGTRLTVL.

V and J are TRBV30 and TRBJ2-1; the match to TRBD2 covers 9 bases. Germline CDR1 GTSNPN, CDR2 SVGIG (reference sequence). The CDR3 totals 11 residues. V was pared by 2 bases and J by 10 bases, with 0 bases of the junction left unmatched. CDR3 region: CAWSLAGEQFF. CDR3 nucleotides: TGTGCCTGGAGTCTAGCGGGGGAGCAGTTCTTC.

This chain uses TRBV7-9 with TRBJ2-5; 7 nucleotides align to TRBD1. The J call may be in error: the DNA end matches TRBJ2-7 better. This CDR3 has 14 amino acids. Germline CDR1 and CDR2: SEHNR and FQNEAQ (reference sequence). The CDR3 reads CASTLDRVSYEQYF. Here the CDR3 DNA reads TGTGCCAGCACCCTCGACAGGGTCTCCTACGAGCAGTACTTC.

The chain links TRBV10-1 to TRBJ2-1; possibly TRBD1 or TRBD2 for D (5 bases each). Deletions cut 2 bases from V and 5 bases from J, with 13 bases between. The CDR3 has 15 amino acids. Per germline, CDR1 WNHNN and CDR2 SYGVQD (reference sequence). The CDR3 bases are TGCGCCAGCAGTGAGGGGACGGCGTGGAACAATGAGCAGTTCTTC. Translated, it gives CASSEGTAWNNEQFF.

The genes are TRBV5-6 and TRBJ2-5; a weak D match, TRBD1 (5 bases). V dropped 1 base and J dropped 5 bases, with 18 bases sitting between them. Germline assignment: CDR1 SGHDT and CDR2 YYEEEE. The CDR3 consists of 16 residues. The CDR3, as DNA: TGTGCCAGCAGCTTGTCCGTGGCAGGAAAGGGGGAGACCCAGTACTTC. It encodes CASSLSVAGKGETQYF.

V usage is TRBV18 and J usage is TRBJ1-4, with D perhaps TRBD1 (5 bases). CDR3 length: 14 residues. V gave up 3 bases and J gave up 8 bases, with 13 bases separating them. CDR1 and CDR2 (germline): KGHSH, LQKENI. CDR3 bases: TGTGCCAGCTCACCGCCGGGACTAACAGAAAAACTGTTTTTT. Translated, it gives CASSPPGLTEKLFF.

This clone was found once. The chain employs TRBV5-1 and TRBJ1-1, with D possibly matching TRBD1 (6 bases). The CDR3 extends over 15 amino acids. Trimming shortened V by 4 bases and J by 4 bases, and 17 bases separated the two germline ends. Looked up from germline, CDR1 is SGHRS and CDR2 is YFSETQ. CDR3 DNA: TGCGCCAGCAGCGTGACAGGTCCAGTAGTCACTGAAGCTTTCTTT. Amino acids: CASSVTGPVVTEAFF.

This clone was counted a single time. This chain links TRBV25-1 with TRBJ1-2; TRBD1 might be the D (6 bases). V was clipped by 5 bases and J by 3 bases, with 16 bases between them. Germline CDR1 MGHDK, CDR2 SYGVNS. This CDR3 comprises 15 residues. CDR3 region: CASSSPQPGDYGYTF. The CDR3 coding sequence is TGTGCCAGCAGTTCTCCGCAGCCAGGGGACTATGGCTACACCTTC.

V and J are TRBV21-1 and TRBJ2-7; the D segment call TRBD2 is taken from the table without a DNA check. TRBV21-1 is annotated as a pseudogene. The CDR3 extends over 16 amino acids. The DNA for the CDR3 is TGTGCCAGCAGCAAACTGGGACTAGCGGGGTCCTACGAGCAGTACTTC. This sequence encodes CASSKLGLAGSYEQYF.

J is TRBJ2-7 and V is TRBV6-1, with 9 positions matching TRBD1. Trimming took 5 bases from V and 3 from J; bases not matched to a gene: 8. Germline CDR1 MNHNS, CDR2 SASEGT. The CDR3 covers 15 residues. CDR3 bases: TGTGCCAGCAGTCAACGACAGGGGGTGAACTACGAGCAGTACTTC. Residues: CASSQRQGVNYEQYF.

The V and J genes are TRBV7-8 and TRBJ2-7; TRBD1 matches at 10 bases. There are 16 residues in the CDR3. Germline V gene lookup returns CDR1 SGHVS and CDR2 FQNEAQ. The ends lost 5 bases at V and 0 bases at J; junction bases unmatched: 7. The DNA for the CDR3 is TGTGCCAGCAGCCCACGCCGGACAGGGGGCTCCTACGAGCAGTACTTC. Amino acid sequence: CASSPRRTGGSYEQYF. Looking up the rest from reference TRBV7-8 and TRBJ2-7 gives the full variable domain: GAGVSQSPRYKVAKRGQDVALRCDPISGHVSLFWYQQALGQGPEFLTYFQNEAQLDKSGLPSDRFFAERPEGSVSTLKIQRTQQEDSAVYLCASSPRRTGGSYEQYFGPGTRLTVT.

CDR3 protein: CATAGQDNSPLHF. The CDR3 nucleotides are TGTGCCACCGCAGGGCAGGATAATTCACCCCTCCACTTT. V gene TRBV10-3 combines with J gene TRBJ1-6; TRBD1 is a possible D gene (5 bases). Germline V gives CDR1 ENHRY, CDR2 SYGVKD. V lost 10 bases to trimming and J lost 5 bases, with 12 bases between them. The CDR3 runs 13 residues.

V gene TRBV7-8 combines with J gene TRBJ2-1; 9 nucleotides match TRBD2. The germline CDR1 and CDR2 sequences are SGHVS and FQNEAQ. The V gene end was trimmed by 8 bases and the J gene end by 9 bases; junction bases not matched to a gene: 11. This CDR3 is 14 amino acids long. This chain's CDR3 is CASRGGARIGEQFF. In nucleotides, the CDR3 is TGTGCCAGCCGCGGGGGGGCCAGAATTGGTGAGCAGTTCTTC.

The gene calls are TRBV28 and TRBJ2-2; no clear D gene. The germline V and J ends were trimmed by 2 bases and 4 bases, with 11 bases remaining between them. The CDR3 has 15 residues. Germline CDR1 reads MDHEN; CDR2 reads SYDVKM. This CDR3 reads CASSLPPPRTGELFF. The DNA of the CDR3 is TGTGCCAGCAGTTTACCCCCCCCTCGCACCGGGGAGCTGTTTTTT.

This clone appeared a few times. The rearrangement joins TRBV10-3 to TRBJ1-2, with 9 bases that match TRBD1. CDR3 length: 13 amino acids. The germline V gene encodes CDR1 ENHRY and CDR2 SYGVKD. V lost 8 bases and J lost 4; bases outside the gene matches: 5. CDR3 in amino acids: CAIGRDRAYGYTF. In DNA, the CDR3 is TGTGCCATCGGCCGGGACAGGGCCTATGGCTACACCTTC.

This chain uses TRBV6-1 with TRBJ1-2; D is possibly TRBD1 (6 bases). The CDR3 runs to 15 residues. V lost 5 bases to trimming and J lost 4 bases, with 17 bases between them. The germline gives CDR1 MNHNS, CDR2 SASEGT. The CDR3 DNA is TGTGCCAGCAGTCAAAAGGGGGAGAGGACCTATGGCTACACCTTC. It specifies CASSQKGERTYGYTF.

V and J are TRBV5-1 and TRBJ2-2; 13 positions agree with TRBD2. With 4 bases clipped from V and 3 bases from J, the junction kept 6 bases outside the gene matches. The CDR3 length is 17 residues. Germline V gene sequence: CDR1 SGHRS, CDR2 YFSETQ. CDR3 residues: CASSEPTSGRYTGELFF. For the CDR3, the DNA is TGCGCCAGCAGCGAACCGACTAGCGGGAGGTACACCGGGGAGCTGTTTTTT.

The sample holds a few counts of this clone. The chain has TRBV9 and TRBJ1-3; TRBD1 might be the D (5 bases). From germline, CDR1 is SGDLS and CDR2 YYNGEE. The CDR3 runs to 16 residues. The germline V and J ends were trimmed by 0 bases and 3 bases, with 13 bases remaining between them. The CDR3 coding sequence is TGTGCCAGCAGCGTAGCGGGGACCATGGGTGGAAACACCATATATTTT. It yields the protein CASSVAGTMGGNTIYF.

The chain has TRBV11-3 and TRBJ2-2, with D tentatively TRBD2 (5 bases). This CDR3 is 14 amino acids long. V dropped 0 bases and J dropped 4 bases, with 6 bases sitting between them. Germline V gene sequence: CDR1 SGHNT, CDR2 YENEEA. The DNA of the CDR3 is TGTGCCAGCAGCTTAGATGGACTCACCGGGGAGCTGTTTTTT. It yields the protein CASSLDGLTGELFF.